This T cell receptor beta chain derives from a study of cytomegalovirus exposure and HLA in healthy donors. Study information: The 120 validation repertoires matched the approximately 700 first-cohort repertoires in platform, a later analysis reported. Regarding the study as a whole: It was about 150 TCR beta chains that were listed as cytomegalovirus-associated. High specificity and sensitivity for cytomegalovirus status were reported for the classifier. Subsequent analysis showed first-cohort TCR clusters tending to co-occur in 120 validation repertoires.

The CDR3 loop spans 16 amino acids. CDR1 is MGHRA, CDR2 YSYEKL, per germline. Trimming took off 0 bases at V and 4 bases at J, with 13 bases between the two ends. As concerns this clone: Antigen unknown.

The method was immunoSEQ multiplex PCR; TCRdb's version includes in-frame clones alone and lacks a portion of them. The sample holds some 150,000 clones, around nine tenths seen once. The clonotype was recovered from a woman aged 30 to 39 in good health and CMV-seronegative. V usage is TRBV4-1 and J usage is TRBJ1-5; perhaps TRBD1 as D (6 bases). Sequencing input: PBMCs. The CDR3 nucleotides are TGCGCCAGCAGCCAAGATCCGGGTAGGGGGAATCAGCCCCAGCATTTT. Translation gives CASSQDPGRGNQPQHF.